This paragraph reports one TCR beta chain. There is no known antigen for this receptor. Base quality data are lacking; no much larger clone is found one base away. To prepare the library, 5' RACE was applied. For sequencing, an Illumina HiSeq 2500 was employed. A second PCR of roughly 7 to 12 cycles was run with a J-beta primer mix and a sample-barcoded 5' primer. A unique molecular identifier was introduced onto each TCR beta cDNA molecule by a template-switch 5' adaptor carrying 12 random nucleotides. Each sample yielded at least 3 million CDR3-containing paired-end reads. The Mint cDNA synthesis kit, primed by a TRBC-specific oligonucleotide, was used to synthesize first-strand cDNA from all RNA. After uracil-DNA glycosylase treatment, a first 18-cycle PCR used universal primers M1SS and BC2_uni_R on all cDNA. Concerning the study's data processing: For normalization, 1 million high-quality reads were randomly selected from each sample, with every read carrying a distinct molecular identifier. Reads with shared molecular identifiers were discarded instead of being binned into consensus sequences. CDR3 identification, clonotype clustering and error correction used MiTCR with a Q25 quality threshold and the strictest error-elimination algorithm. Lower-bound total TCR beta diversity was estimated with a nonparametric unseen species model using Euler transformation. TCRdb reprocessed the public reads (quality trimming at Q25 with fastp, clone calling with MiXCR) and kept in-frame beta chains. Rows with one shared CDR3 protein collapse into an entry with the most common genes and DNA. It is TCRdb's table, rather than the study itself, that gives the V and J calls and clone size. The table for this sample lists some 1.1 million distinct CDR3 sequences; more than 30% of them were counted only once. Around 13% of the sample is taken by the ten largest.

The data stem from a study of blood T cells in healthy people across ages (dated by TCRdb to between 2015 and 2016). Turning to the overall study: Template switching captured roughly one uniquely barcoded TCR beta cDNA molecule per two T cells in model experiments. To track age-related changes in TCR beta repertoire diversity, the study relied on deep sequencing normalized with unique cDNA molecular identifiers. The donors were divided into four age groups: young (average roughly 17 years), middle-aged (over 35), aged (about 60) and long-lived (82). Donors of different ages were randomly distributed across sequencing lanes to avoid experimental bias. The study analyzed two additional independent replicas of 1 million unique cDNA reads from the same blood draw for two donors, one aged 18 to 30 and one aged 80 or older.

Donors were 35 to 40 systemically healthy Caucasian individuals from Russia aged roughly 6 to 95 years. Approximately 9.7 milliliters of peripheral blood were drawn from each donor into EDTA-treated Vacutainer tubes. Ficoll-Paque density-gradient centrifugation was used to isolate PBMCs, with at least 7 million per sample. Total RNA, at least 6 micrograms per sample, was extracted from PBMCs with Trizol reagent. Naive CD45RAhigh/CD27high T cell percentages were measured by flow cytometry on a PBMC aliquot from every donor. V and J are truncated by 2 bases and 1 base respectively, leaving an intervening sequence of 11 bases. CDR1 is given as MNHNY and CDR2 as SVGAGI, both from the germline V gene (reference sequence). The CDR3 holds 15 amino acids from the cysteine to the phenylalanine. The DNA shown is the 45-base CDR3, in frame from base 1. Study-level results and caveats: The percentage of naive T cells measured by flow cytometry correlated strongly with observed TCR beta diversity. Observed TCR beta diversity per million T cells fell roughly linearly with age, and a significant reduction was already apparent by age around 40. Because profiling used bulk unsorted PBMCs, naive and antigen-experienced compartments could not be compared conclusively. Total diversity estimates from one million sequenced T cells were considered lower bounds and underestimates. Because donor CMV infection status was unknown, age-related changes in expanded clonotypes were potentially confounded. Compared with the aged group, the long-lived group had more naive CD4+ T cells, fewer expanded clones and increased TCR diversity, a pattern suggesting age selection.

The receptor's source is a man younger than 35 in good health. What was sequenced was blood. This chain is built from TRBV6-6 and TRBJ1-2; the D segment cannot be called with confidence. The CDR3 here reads CASSYGQNFNYGYTF. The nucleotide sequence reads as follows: TGTGCCAGCAGTTACGGGCAGAACTTTAACTATGGCTACACCTTC.